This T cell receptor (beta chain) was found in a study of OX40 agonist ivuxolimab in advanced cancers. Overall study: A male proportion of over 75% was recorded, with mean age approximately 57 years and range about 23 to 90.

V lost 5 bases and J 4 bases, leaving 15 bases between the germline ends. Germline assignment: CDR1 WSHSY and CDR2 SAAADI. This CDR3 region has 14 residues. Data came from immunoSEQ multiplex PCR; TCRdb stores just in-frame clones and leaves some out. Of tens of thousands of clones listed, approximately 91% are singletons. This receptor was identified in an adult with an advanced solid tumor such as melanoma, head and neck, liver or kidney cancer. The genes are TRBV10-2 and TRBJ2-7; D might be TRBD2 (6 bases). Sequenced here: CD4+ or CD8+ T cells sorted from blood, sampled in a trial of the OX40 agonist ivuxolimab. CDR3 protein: CASSLGGVDYEQYF. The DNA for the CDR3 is TGCGCCAGCAGTTTGGGGGGAGTCGATTACGAGCAGTACTTC.